This TCR beta chain was profiled in a study of blood T cell repertoires in COVID-19. About the study: Acute-phase and convalescent COVID-19 samples originated in the United States, Italy and Spain. PBMCs, B-cell-depleted T cells, or T cells were the source of the cDNA or gDNA that made up the material.

Seattle patients were enrolled while actively infected and followed longitudinally. Clones were read by immunoSEQ multiplex PCR, and TCRdb kept only the in-frame ones, dropping some. The table includes almost 350,000 clones, about 92% detected once. The CDR3 contains 14 residues. In germline, CDR1 is SGHVS, CDR2 FQNEAQ. V was pared by 3 bases and J by 6 bases, with 9 bases between. The source of this sequence is a woman in her fifties or sixties with COVID-19, enrolled during active disease. This chain uses TRBV7-8 with TRBJ1-6; unclear D gene. The sequenced material came from peripheral blood. CDR3 coding DNA: TGTGCCAGCAGCTTTACAGAACTTAATTCACCCCTCCACTTT. This encodes CASSFTELNSPLHF.